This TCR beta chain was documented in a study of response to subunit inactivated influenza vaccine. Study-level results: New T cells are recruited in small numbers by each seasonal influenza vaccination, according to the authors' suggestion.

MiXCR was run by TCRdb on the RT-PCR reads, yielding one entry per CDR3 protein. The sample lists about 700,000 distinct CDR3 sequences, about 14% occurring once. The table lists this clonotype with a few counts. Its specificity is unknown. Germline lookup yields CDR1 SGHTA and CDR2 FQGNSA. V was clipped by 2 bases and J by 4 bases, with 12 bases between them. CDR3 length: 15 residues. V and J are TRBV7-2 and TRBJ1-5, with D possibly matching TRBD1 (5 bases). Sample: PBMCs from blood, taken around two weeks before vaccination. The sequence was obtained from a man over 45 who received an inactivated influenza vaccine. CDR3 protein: CASSLSPGRNQPQHF. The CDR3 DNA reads TGTGCCAGCAGCTTAAGTCCGGGACGGAATCAGCCCCAGCATTTT.